This T cell receptor beta chain stems from a study of T cell responses to AZD1222 COVID-19 vaccine. This clone is a singleton in its sample. Its antigen is undetermined. Data came from immunoSEQ multiplex PCR; TCRdb stores just in-frame clones and leaves some out. The sample has under 150,000 clones; approximately 93% are singletons. In germline, CDR1 is MNHNS, CDR2 SASEGT. This CDR3 has 18 amino acids. V was pared by 1 base and J by 1 base, with 11 bases of the junction left unmatched. Whole-study findings and limits: Donor demographics were predominantly white British with a female majority; clonal diversity may be underestimated. When two AZD1222 doses had been given, Spike-specific TCR breadth and depth rose. There were repertoire samples only from the period after the peak T cell response.

The chain employs TRBV6-1 and TRBJ2-3, with 7 nucleotides matching TRBD2. The TCR originated in an adult in good health. Sequenced material: peripheral blood, taken on day 0 of AZD1222 vaccination. CDR3 sequence reads: CASSEEGRDYWGTDTQYF. DNA for the CDR3: TGTGCCAGCAGTGAAGAGGGACGGGACTACTGGGGCACAGATACGCAGTATTTT.